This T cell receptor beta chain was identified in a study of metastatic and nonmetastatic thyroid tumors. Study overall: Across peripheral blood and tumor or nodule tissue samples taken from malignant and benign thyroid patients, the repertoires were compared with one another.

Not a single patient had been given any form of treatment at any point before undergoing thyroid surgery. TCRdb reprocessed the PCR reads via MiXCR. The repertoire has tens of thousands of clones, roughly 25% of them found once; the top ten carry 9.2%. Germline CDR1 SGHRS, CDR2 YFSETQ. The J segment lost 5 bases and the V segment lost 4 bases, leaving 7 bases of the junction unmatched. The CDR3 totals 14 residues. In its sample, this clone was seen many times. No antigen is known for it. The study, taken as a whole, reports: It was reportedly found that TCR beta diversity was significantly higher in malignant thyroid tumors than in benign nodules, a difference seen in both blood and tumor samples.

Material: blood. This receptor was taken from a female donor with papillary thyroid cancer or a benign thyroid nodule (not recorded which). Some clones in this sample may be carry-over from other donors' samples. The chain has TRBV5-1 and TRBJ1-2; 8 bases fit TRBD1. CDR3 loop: CASSAADRGYGYTF. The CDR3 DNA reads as TGCGCCAGCAGCGCGGCCGACAGGGGTTATGGCTACACCTTC.